These 8 T cell receptor beta chains came from one sample sequenced in a study of CD8 T cells in ankylosing spondylitis. From the 5' RACE reads, TCRdb called clonotypes with MiXCR, one entry per CDR3 protein. The table includes about 240,000 distinct CDR3 sequences, approximately 11% detected once. The sample taken for sequencing was blood, either unsorted or a sorted T cell fraction (not recorded which). The receptor set was obtained from a male donor with ankylosing spondylitis or in good health (not recorded which).

V gene TRBV11-3 combines with J gene TRBJ2-2; the D is unclear. The V gene's germline CDR1 is SGHNT and CDR2 YENEEA. The CDR3 sequence is 14 residues long. The germline V and J ends were trimmed by 5 bases and 6 bases, with 13 bases remaining between them. The CDR3 loop reads CASSASSLPGELFF. DNA for the CDR3: TGTGCCAGCAGCGCGAGTAGTCTTCCCGGGGAGCTGTTTTTT.

This chain connects TRBV7-9 to TRBJ1-2; the D gene is possibly TRBD1 (5 bases). The CDR3 is 12 residues long. Germline V CDR1 and CDR2: SEHNR, FQNEAQ (reference sequence). Trimming stripped 1 base from V and 10 bases from J, with 10 bases between. CDR3 amino acids: CASSLGGDLYTF. In DNA, the CDR3 is TGTGCCAGCAGCTTAGGGGGGGACCTCTACACCTTC.

The chain couples TRBV5-5 to TRBJ2-1; TRBD2 is a possible D gene (5 bases). V was shortened by 3 bases and J by 3 bases, with 10 bases between the two germline ends. The germline V gene has CDR1 SGHKS and CDR2 YYEKEE (reference sequence). CDR3 length: 14 amino acids. This CDR3 is CASSSAADYNEQFF. The CDR3 bases are TGTGCCAGCAGCTCGGCAGCGGACTACAATGAGCAGTTCTTC.

The chain has TRBV15 and TRBJ1-2, with 9 bases lining up with TRBD1. Trimming removed 0 bases from V and 3 bases from J; junction bases left unmatched: 11. This CDR3 is 18 amino acids long. Germline V gene data show CDR1 as LNHNV and CDR2 as YYDKDF (reference sequence). CDR3 protein: CATSRELIDRGVYYGYTF. The CDR3 coding sequence is TGTGCCACCAGCAGAGAATTGATCGACAGGGGGGTATACTATGGCTACACCTTC.

The chain links TRBV5-5 to TRBJ2-3; 11 bases map to TRBD2. The CDR3 extends over 17 amino acids. V was pared by 0 bases and J by 2 bases, with 5 bases of the junction left unmatched. The germline V gene encodes CDR1 SGHKS and CDR2 YYEKEE (reference sequence). CDR3 residues: CASSLDPSGGITDTQYF. The CDR3 DNA reads as TGTGCCAGCAGCTTGGATCCTAGCGGGGGGATCACAGATACGCAGTATTTT.

This clonotype has a single count. The genes are TRBV28 and TRBJ2-4, with D unclear. This CDR3 is 17 amino acids long. Germline V gives CDR1 MDHEN, CDR2 SYDVKM. Trimming stripped 3 bases from V and 5 bases from J, with 20 bases between. The CDR3 DNA reads TGTGCCAGCAGTTTGGGTTCGTCCGCGGCGAGAGAAAACATTCAGTACTTC. It yields the protein CASSLGSSAARENIQYF.

This clonotype was recorded at least ten times. CDR3 region: CSARGLVGETQYF. The CDR3, as DNA: TGCAGTGCTAGAGGGCTAGTTGGGGAGACCCAGTACTTC. The chain is built from TRBV20-1 and TRBJ2-5; D is unclear. The CDR3 loop spans 13 amino acids. Trimming took off 1 base at V and 5 bases at J, with 11 bases between the two ends. CDR1 and CDR2 from the germline V gene are DFQATT and SNEGSKA (reference sequence).

Concerning this clonotype: A read error may explain this, as a much larger clone is one base away. The V gene is TRBV12-3 or TRBV12-4, the J gene TRBJ1-2; possible D gene TRBD1, 5 bases. This CDR3 region has 13 residues. The CDR3 loop reads CASSLMQGYDYTF. The DNA for the CDR3 is TGTGCCAGCAGTTTAATGCAGGGTTATGACTACACCTTC.